This TCR beta chain comes out of a study of lymphopenia after photon versus proton radiotherapy. Findings and caveats of the study: Larger post-nadir TCR diversity loss correlated inversely with survival in deceased patients. After the lymphocyte nadir, photon-treated repertoires showed oligoclonal expansion, especially of CD8+ Temra cells.

The protocol was immunoSEQ multiplex PCR, while the TCRdb copy is restricted to in-frame clones and leaves out a portion. Among about 68,000 clones listed, roughly 93% were seen once. The CDR3 extends over 15 amino acids. Trimming took 6 bases from V and 5 from J; bases not matched to a gene: 8. Germline V CDR1 and CDR2: MNHEY, SMNVEV (reference sequence). On this clone itself: What it recognizes is unknown.

This specimen was peripheral blood, taken from a patient treated with photon-based radiotherapy. The rearrangement links TRBV27 to TRBJ2-3, with 10 nucleotides matching TRBD1. This sequence was found in a woman in her seventies with pancreatic cancer. The CDR3 reads CASSSRTGGGDTQYF. CDR3 coding DNA: TGTGCCAGCAGCTCCCGGACAGGGGGAGGAGATACGCAGTATTTT.